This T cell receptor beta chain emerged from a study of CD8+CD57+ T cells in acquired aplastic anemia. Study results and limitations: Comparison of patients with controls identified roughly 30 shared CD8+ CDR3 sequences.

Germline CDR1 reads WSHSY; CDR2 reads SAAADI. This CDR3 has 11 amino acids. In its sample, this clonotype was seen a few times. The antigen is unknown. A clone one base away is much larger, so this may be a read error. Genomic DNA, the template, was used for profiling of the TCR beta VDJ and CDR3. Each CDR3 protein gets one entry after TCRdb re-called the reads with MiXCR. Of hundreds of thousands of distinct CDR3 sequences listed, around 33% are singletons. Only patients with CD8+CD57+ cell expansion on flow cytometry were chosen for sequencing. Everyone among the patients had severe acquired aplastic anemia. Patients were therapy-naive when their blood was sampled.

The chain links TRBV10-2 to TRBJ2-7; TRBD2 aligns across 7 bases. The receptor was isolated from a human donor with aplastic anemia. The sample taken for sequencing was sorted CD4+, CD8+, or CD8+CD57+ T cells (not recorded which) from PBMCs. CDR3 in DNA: TGCGCCAGCAGTGGGTCGGGGGGAGGGCACTTC. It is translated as CASSGSGGGHF.